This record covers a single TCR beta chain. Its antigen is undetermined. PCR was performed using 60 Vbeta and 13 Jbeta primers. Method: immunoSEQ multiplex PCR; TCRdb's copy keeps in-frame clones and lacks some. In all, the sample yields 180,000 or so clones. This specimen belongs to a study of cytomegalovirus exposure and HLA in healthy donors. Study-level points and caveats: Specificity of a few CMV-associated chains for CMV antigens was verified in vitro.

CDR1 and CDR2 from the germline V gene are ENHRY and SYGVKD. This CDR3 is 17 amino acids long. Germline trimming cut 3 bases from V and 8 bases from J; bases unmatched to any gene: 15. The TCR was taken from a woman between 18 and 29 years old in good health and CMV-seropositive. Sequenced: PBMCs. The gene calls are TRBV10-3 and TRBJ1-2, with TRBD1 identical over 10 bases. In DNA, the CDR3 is TGTGCCATCAGTGACCGGTCGACAGGGGGCGGTGAGGCGGGCTACACCTTC. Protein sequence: CAISDRSTGGGEAGYTF.